This T cell receptor (beta chain) was profiled in a study of shared clonotypes between healthy human individuals. Study-wide context: The cohort had two women and a few men, ages 18 to 49.

In the source study's methods: For the immunoSEQ data, sequences were junction-only without quality scores, so filtering differed. Sequenced by immunoSEQ multiplex PCR; TCRdb stores in-frame clones only, minus some. V, J and clone size were drawn from that table, and D and trimming were deduced from the DNA. The sample gives 2.5 million or so clones, 90% to 95% of which show up once; over 0.12% is in the top ten. The TCR sequence derives from a man aged 18 to 35 in good health. Sequencing was performed on naive CD4+ T cells sorted from blood. Subset: CD45RA+ positively selected.

CDR3 region: CASPRPGHATGELFF. The CDR3 DNA is TGCGCCAGCCCAAGACCAGGCCACGCAACCGGGGAGCTGTTTTTT. V usage is TRBV10-2 and J usage is TRBJ2-2; D ambiguous. V gave up 8 bases and J gave up 5 bases, with 18 bases separating them. The CDR3 loop spans 15 amino acids. Germline V gene sequence: CDR1 WSHSY, CDR2 SAAADI.